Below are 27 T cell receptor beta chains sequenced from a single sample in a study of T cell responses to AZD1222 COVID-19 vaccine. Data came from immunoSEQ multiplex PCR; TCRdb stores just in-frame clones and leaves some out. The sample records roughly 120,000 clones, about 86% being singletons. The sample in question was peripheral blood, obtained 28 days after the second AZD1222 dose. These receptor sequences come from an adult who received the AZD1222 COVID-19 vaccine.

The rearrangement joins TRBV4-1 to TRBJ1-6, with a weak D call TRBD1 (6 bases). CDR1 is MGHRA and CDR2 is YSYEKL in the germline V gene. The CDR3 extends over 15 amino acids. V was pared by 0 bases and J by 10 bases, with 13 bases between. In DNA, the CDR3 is TGCGCCAGCAGCCAAGATCCCAGGGGAAACTCACCCCTCCACTTT. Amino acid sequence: CASSQDPRGNSPLHF.

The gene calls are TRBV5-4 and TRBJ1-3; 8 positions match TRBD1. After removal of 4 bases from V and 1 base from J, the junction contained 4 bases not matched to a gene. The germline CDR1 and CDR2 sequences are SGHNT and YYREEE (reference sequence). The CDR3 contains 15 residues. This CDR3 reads CASSAQGASGNTIYF. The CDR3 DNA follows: TGTGCCAGCAGCGCGCAGGGGGCGTCTGGAAACACCATATATTTT.

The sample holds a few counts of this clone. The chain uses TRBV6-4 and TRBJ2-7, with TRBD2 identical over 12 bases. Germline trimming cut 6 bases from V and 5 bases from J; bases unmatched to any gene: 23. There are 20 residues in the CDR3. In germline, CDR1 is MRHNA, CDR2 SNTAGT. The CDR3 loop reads CASRDYRDRETSGRYDEQYF. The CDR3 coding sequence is TGTGCCAGCAGAGATTACCGGGACAGGGAGACTAGCGGGAGATACGACGAGCAGTACTTC.

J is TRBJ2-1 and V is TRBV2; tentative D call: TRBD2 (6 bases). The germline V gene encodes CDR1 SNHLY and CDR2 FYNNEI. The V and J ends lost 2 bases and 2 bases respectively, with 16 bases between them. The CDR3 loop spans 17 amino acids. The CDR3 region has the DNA TGTGCCAGCAGTGAAACTATTGGCGGGGAAGCCTACAATGAGCAGTTCTTC. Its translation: CASSETIGGEAYNEQFF.

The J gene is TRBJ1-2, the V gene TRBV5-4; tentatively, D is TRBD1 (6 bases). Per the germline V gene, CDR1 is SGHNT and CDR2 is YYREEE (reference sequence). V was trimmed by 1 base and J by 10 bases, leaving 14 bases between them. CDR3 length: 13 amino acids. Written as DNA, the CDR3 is TGTGCCAGCAGCTTGCAGGGGCAACGCTTCTACACCTTC. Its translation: CASSLQGQRFYTF.

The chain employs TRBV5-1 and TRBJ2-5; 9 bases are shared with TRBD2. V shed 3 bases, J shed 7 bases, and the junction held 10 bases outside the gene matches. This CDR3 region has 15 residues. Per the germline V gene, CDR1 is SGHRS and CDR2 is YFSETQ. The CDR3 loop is CASSSTSGLPWTQYF. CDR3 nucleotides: TGCGCCAGCAGCTCGACTAGCGGCTTACCTTGGACCCAGTACTTC. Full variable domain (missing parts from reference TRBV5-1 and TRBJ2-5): KAGVTQTPRYLIKTRGQQVTLSCSPISGHRSVSWYQQTPGQGLQFLFEYFSETQRNKGNFPGRFSGRQFSNSRSEMNVSTLELGDSALYLCASSSTSGLPWTQYFGPGTRLLVL.

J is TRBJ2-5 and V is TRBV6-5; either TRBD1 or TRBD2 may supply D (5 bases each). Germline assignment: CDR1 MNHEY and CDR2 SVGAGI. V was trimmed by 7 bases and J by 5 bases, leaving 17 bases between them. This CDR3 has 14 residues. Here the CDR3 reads CASIPGRGGETQYF. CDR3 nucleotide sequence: TGTGCCAGCATCCCAGGAAGGGGCGGGGAGACCCAGTACTTC.

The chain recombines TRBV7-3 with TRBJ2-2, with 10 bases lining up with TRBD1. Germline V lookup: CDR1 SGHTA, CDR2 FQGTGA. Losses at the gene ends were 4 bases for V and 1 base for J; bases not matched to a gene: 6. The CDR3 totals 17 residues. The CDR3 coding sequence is TGTGCCAGCAGCTCATACCGGGACAGGGGGAACACCGGGGAGCTGTTTTTT. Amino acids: CASSSYRDRGNTGELFF.

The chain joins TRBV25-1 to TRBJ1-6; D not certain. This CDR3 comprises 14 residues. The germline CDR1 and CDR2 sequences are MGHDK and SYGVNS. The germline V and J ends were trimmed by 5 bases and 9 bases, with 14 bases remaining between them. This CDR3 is CASSPRRTISPLHF. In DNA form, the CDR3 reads TGTGCCAGCAGTCCGCGGCGGACTATTTCACCCCTCCACTTT.

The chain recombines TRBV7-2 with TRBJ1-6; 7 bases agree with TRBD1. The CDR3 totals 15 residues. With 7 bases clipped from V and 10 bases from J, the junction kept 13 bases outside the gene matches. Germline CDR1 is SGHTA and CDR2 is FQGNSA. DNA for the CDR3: TGTGCCAGCACCTCAGACAGGGCGGCTAGCTCACCCCTCCACTTT. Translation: CASTSDRAASSPLHF.

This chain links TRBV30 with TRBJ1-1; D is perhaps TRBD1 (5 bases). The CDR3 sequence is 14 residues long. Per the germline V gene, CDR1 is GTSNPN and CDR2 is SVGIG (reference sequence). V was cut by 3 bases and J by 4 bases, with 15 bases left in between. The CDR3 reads CAWSPGGGLTEAFF. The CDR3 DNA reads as TGTGCCTGGAGCCCCGGGGGGGGACTCACTGAAGCTTTCTTT. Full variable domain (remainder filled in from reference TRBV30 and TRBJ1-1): SQTIHQWPATLVQPVGSPLSLECTVEGTSNPNLYWYRQAAGRGLQLLFYSVGIGQISSEVPQNLSASRPQDRQFILSSKKLLLSDSGFYLCAWSPGGGLTEAFFGQGTRLTVV.

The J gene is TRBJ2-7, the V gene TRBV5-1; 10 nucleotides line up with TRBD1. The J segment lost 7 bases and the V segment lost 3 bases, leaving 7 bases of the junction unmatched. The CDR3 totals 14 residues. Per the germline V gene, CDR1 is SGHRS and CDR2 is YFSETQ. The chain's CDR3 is CASSWTGGSGEQYF. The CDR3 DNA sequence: TGCGCCAGCAGCTGGACAGGGGGTTCGGGAGAGCAGTACTTC.

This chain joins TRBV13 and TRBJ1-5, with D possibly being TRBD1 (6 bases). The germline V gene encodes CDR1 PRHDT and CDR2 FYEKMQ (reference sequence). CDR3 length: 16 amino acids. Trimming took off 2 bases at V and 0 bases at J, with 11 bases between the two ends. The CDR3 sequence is CASSLPQGDSNQPQHF. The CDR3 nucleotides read TGTGCCAGCAGCTTACCACAGGGTGATAGCAATCAGCCCCAGCATTTT.

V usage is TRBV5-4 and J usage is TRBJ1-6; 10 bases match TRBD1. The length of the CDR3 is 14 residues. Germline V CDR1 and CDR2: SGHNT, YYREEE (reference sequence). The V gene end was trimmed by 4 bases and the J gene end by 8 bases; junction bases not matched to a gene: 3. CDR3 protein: CASSPGTGDSPLHF. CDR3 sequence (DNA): TGTGCCAGCAGCCCGGGGACAGGGGATTCACCCCTCCACTTT.

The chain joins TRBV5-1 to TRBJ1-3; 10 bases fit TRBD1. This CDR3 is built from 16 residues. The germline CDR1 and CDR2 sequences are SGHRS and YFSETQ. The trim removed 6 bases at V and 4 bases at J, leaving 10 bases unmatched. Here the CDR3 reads CASTYTGQGFGNTIYF. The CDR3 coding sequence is TGCGCCAGCACCTATACGGGACAGGGGTTCGGAAACACCATATATTTT.

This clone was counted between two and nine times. CDR3 bases: TGTGCCAGCCGAAGGGACAGTTTCGGAGAGCAGTACTTC. It translates to CASRRDSFGEQYF. J is TRBJ2-7 and V is TRBV2; 7 bases match TRBD1. The J segment lost 7 bases and the V segment lost 8 bases, leaving 11 bases of the junction unmatched. CDR1 is SNHLY, CDR2 FYNNEI, per germline. The CDR3 is made up of 13 amino acids.

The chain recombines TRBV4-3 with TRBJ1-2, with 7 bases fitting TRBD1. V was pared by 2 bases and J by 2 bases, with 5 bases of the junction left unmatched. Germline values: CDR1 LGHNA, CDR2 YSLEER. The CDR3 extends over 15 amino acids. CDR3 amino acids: CASSQTDRDNYGYTF. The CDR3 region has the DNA TGCGCCAGCAGCCAAACCGACAGGGACAACTATGGCTACACCTTC.

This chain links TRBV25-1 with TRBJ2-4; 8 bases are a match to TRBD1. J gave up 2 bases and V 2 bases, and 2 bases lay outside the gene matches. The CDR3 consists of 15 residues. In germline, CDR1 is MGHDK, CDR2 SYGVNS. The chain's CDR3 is CASSEGQGSKNIQYF. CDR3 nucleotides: TGTGCCAGCAGTGAAGGACAGGGTTCCAAAAACATTCAGTACTTC.

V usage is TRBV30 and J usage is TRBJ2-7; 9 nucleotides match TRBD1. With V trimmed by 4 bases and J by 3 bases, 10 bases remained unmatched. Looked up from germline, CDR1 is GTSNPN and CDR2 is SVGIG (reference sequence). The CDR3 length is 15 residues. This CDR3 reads CAWTRPDRGVYEQYF. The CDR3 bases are TGTGCCTGGACCCGTCCGGACAGGGGAGTCTACGAGCAGTACTTC.

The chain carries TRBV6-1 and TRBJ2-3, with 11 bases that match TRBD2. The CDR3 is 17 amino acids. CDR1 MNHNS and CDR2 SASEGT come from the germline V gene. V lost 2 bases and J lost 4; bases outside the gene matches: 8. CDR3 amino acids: CASSELLAGGRADTQYF. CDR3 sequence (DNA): TGTGCCAGCAGTGAACTCCTAGCGGGGGGCAGAGCAGATACGCAGTATTTT.

The CDR3 nucleotides are TGTGCCAGCAGTACACTTCCCGGGACTCTCGGGGGCAATGAGCAGTTCTTC. Its protein is CASSTLPGTLGGNEQFF. The chain recombines TRBV27 with TRBJ2-1; D possibly corresponds to TRBD2 (6 bases). V dropped 5 bases and J dropped 6 bases, with 23 bases sitting between them. CDR1 is MNHEY, CDR2 SMNVEV, per germline (reference sequence). This CDR3 region has 17 residues.

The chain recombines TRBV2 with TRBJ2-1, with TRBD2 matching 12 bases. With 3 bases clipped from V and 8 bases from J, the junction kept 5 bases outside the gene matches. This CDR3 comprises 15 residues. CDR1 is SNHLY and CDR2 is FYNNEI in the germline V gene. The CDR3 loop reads CASSETSGGLDEQFF. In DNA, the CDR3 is TGTGCCAGCAGTGAGACTAGCGGGGGTTTGGATGAGCAGTTCTTC.

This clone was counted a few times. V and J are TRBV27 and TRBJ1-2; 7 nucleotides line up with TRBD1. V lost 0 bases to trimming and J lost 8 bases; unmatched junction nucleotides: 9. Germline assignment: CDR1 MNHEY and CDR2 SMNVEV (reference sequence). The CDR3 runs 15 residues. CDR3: CASSLSFTGVGGYTF. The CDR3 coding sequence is TGTGCCAGCAGTTTATCGTTTACAGGGGTGGGAGGCTACACCTTC.

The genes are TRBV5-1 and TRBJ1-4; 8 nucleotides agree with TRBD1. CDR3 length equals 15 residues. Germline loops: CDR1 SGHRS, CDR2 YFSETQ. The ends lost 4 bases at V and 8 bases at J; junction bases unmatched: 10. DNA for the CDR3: TGCGCCAGCAGCGGATCCGGGACAGGAGGGGAAAAACTGTTTTTT. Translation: CASSGSGTGGEKLFF.

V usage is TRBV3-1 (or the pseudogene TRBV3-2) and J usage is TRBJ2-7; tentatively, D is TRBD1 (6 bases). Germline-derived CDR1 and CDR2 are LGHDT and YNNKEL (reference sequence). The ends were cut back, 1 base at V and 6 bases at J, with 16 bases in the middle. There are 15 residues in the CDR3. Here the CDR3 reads CASSQGTGTPSEQYF. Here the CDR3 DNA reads TGTGCCAGCAGCCAAGGCACAGGGACCCCCTCCGAGCAGTACTTC.

The CDR3 loop reads CASSLAQGYGANVLTF. The CDR3 DNA follows: TGTGCCAGCAGCTTAGCGCAGGGGTACGGGGCCAACGTCCTGACTTTC. This chain links TRBV7-6 with TRBJ2-6, with D possibly being TRBD1 (6 bases). Trimming cost V 0 bases and J 4 bases, with 10 bases left between them. The CDR3 has 16 amino acids. CDR1 SGHVS and CDR2 FNYEAQ come from the germline V gene.

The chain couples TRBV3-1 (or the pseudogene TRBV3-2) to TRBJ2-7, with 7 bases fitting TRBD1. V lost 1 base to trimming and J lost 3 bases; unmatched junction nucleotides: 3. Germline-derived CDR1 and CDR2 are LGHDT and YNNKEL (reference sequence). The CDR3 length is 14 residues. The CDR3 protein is CASSQGDSGYEQYF. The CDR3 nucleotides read TGTGCCAGCAGCCAAGGGGACAGCGGCTACGAGCAGTACTTC.